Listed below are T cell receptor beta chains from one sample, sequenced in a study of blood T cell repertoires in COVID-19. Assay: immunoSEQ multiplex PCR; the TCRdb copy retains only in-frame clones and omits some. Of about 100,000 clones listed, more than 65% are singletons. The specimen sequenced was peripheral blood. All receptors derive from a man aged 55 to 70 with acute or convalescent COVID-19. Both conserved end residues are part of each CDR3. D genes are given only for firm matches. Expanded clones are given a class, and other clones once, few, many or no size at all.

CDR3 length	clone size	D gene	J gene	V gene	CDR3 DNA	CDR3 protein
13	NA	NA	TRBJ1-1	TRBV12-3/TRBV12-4	TGTGCCAGCAGTCCCCGTGGTCGGACTGAAGCTTTCTTT	CASSPRGRTEAFF
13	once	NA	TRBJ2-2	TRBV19	TGTGCCAGTAGTCTCCTGAACACCGGGGAGCTGTTTTTT	CASSLLNTGELFF
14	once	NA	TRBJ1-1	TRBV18	TGTGCCAGCTCACCATCGAACGGGAACACTGAAGCTTTCTTT	CASSPSNGNTEAFF
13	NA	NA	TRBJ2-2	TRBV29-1	TGCAGCGTTTCGGGGGCGAACACCGGGGAGCTGTTTTTT	CSVSGANTGELFF
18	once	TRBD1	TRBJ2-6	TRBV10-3	TGTGCCACCGGGGGACAGGGGGATTATTACTCTGGGGCCAACGTCCTGACTTTC	CATGGQGDYYSGANVLTF
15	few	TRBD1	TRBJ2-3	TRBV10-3	TGTGCCATCAGTGCACAGGGGGGAGGAGCAGATACGCAGTATTTT	CAISAQGGGADTQYF
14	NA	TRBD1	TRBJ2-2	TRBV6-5	TGTGCCAGCCAGAAGGGGACAGTCACCGGGGAGCTGTTTTTT	CASQKGTVTGELFF
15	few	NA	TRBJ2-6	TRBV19	TGTGCCAGTAGTATAGGACAGGCTGGGGCCAACGTCCTGACTTTC	CASSIGQAGANVLTF
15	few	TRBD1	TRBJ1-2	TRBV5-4	TGTGCCAGCAGCCACGGACAGGGCTCTTACTATGGCTACACCTTC	CASSHGQGSYYGYTF
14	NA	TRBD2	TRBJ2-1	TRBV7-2	TGTGCCAGCAGCTTCGAGGGACTAGCGGGAGAGCAGTTCTTC	CASSFEGLAGEQFF
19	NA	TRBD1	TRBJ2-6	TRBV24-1	TGTGCCACCAGTGACTCCTCCGGGACAGGGGGTCTTCGGGCCAACGTCCTGACTTTC	CATSDSSGTGGLRANVLTF
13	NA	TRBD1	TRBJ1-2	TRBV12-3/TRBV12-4	TGTGCCAGCAGAATGACAGGGCCAGGTGGCTACACCTTC	CASRMTGPGGYTF
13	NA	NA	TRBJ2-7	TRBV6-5	TGTGCCAGCAGCAGGAATGAAGGTTACGAGCAGTACTTC	CASSRNEGYEQYF
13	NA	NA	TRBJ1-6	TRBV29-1	TGCAGCGTTGCCGACAGGCCGAATTCACCCCTCCACTTT	CSVADRPNSPLHF
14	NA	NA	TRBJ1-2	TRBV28	TGTGCCAGCAGTTTGCGGCAGCTTAACTATGGCTACACCTTC	CASSLRQLNYGYTF
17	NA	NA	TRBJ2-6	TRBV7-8	TGTGCCAGCAGCTTAGAGGCAGGAGGTAGCGGGGCCAACGTCCTGACTTTC	CASSLEAGGSGANVLTF
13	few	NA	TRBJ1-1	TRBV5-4	TGTGCCAGCAGCTTAAGGGGCGCTTCTGAAGCTTTCTTT	CASSLRGASEAFF
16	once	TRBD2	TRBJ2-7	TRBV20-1	TGCAGTGCTAGTTCTAGCGGGAGGGCCTGGAGTCTCGAGCAGTACTTC	CSASSSGRAWSLEQYF
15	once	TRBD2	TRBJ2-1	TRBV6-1	TGTGCCAGCAGTGACGAGCGGGGGGGCGGTAATGAGCAGTTCTTC	CASSDERGGGNEQFF
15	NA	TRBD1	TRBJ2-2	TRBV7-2	TGTGCCAGCGGAACCGGGACAGTAACAACCGGGGAGCTGTTTTTT	CASGTGTVTTGELFF
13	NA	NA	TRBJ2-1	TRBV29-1	TGCAGCGTCCGACAAACCCTCTACAATGAGCAGTTCTTC	CSVRQTLYNEQFF
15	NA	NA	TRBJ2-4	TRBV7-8	TGTGCCAGCAGTCGTGACAGTCTGGCCAAAAACATTCAGTACTTC	CASSRDSLAKNIQYF
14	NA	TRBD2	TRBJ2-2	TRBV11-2	TGTGCCACCCGACTAGCGGCGAACACCGGGGAGCTGTTTTTT	CATRLAANTGELFF
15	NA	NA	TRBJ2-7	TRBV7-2	TGTGCCAGCAGCTTAGTCGAGGGATACTCCTACGAGCAGTACTTC	CASSLVEGYSYEQYF
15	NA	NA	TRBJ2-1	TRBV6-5	TGTGCCAGCAGTTACACTAGCCCCTCCTACAATGAGCAGTTCTTC	CASSYTSPSYNEQFF
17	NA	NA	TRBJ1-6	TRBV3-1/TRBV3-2	TGTGCCAGCAGCCAAACCCTGCAGGGGCAGCCTCTATCACCCCTCCACTTT	CASSQTLQGQPLSPLHF
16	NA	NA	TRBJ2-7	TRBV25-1	TGTGCCAGCAGTGGAAAACAGGGAACCATCTCCTACGAGCAGTACTTC	CASSGKQGTISYEQYF
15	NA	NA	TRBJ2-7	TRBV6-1	TGTGCCAGCAGTGAAGTCGCGGGGGCCCCCTACGAGCAGTACTTC	CASSEVAGAPYEQYF
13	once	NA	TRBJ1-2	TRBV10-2	TGCGCCAGCAGTGATTTAGGGGGCTATGGCTACACCTTC	CASSDLGGYGYTF
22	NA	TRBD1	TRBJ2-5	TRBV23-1	TGCGCCAGCAGTCCCCGGACAGGGGAGGTCACGAGCGGAGGCCGGGTCCAAGAGACCCAGTACTTC	CASSPRTGEVTSGGRVQETQYF
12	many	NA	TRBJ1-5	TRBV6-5	TGTGCCAGCAGTTCTCCTAATCAGCCCCAGCATTTT	CASSSPNQPQHF
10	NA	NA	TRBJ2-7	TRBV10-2	TGCGCCAGCAAGGGAGGCGAGCAGTACTTC	CASKGGEQYF
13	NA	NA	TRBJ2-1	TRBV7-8	TGTGCCAGCAGCCTAGGACAGTACAATGAGCAGTTCTTC	CASSLGQYNEQFF
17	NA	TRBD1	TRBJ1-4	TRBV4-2	TGTGCCAGCAGCCAGGGGACAGGGGGAGATCCTAATGAAAAACTGTTTTTT	CASSQGTGGDPNEKLFF
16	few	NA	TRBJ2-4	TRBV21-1	TGTGCCAGCAGCAAAGCGGACAGCCCGGATAAAAACATTCAGTACTTC	CASSKADSPDKNIQYF
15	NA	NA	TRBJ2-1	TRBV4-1	TGCGCCAGCAGCCAAGTGCCGGGGGACTACAATGAGCAGTTCTTC	CASSQVPGDYNEQFF
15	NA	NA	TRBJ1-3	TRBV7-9	TGTGCCAGCAGCTTAATCCCCAGCTCTGGAAACACCATATATTTT	CASSLIPSSGNTIYF
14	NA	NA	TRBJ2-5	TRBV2	TGTGCCAGCATGGGGGGGCTAGCGGAAGAGACCCAGTACTTC	CASMGGLAEETQYF
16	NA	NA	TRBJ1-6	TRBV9	TGTGCCAGCAGCGTAGGCCAGGGGTGGAATAATTCACCCCTCCACTTT	CASSVGQGWNNSPLHF
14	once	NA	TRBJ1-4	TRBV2	TGTGCCAGCAGTGGACAGCAAGGGAATGAAAAACTGTTTTTT	CASSGQQGNEKLFF
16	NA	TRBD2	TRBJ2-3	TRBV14	TGTGCCAGCAGCCCTGGACTAGCGTCTGGGGCAGATACGCAGTATTTT	CASSPGLASGADTQYF
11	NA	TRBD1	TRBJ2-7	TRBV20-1	TGCAGTGCTCTGGACAGGTACGAGCAGTACTTC	CSALDRYEQYF
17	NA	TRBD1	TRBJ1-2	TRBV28	TGTGCCAGCACCACAGGGGATTCGTTCAGATTTAACTATGGCTACACCTTC	CASTTGDSFRFNYGYTF
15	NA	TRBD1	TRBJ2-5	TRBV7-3	TGTGCCAGCAGGCCTACCCCTACAGGGGACGAGACCCAGTACTTC	CASRPTPTGDETQYF
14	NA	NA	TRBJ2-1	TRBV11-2	TGTGCCAGCAGCCCGGGACAACGGGAAAATGAGCAGTTCTTC	CASSPGQRENEQFF
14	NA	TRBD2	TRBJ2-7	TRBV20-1	TGCAGTGCTAGTTCCCTAGCGGGGGCCTACGAGCAGTACTTC	CSASSLAGAYEQYF
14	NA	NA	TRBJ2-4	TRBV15	TGTGCCACCAGCACGTGGACTGCCAAAAACATTCAGTACTTC	CATSTWTAKNIQYF
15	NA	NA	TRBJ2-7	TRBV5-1	TGCGCCAGCAGCTTGTATGGGCAGGGGACCTACGAGCAGTACTTC	CASSLYGQGTYEQYF
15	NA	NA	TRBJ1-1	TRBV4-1	TGCGCCAGCAGCCAATCAAGGACTTGGAACACTGAAGCTTTCTTT	CASSQSRTWNTEAFF
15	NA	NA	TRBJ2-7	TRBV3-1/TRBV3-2	TGTGCCAGCAGCCAAGTCGGCCAGGGCCCCTACGAGCAGTACTTC	CASSQVGQGPYEQYF
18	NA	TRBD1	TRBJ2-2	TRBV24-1	TGTGCCACCAGTGAGCGGACAGGGGGCTGGTCGGACACCGGGGAGCTGTTTTTT	CATSERTGGWSDTGELFF
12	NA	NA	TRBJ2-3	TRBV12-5	TGTGCTAGTGGTTTCAACACAGATACGCAGTATTTT	CASGFNTDTQYF
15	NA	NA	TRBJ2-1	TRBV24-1	TGTGCCACCAGTGATTTGCAGGGTAACTACAATGAGCAGTTCTTC	CATSDLQGNYNEQFF
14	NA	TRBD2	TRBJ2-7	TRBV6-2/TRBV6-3	TGTGCCAGCAGTGCTAGCGGGAGGGCCGGGGAGCAGTACTTC	CASSASGRAGEQYF
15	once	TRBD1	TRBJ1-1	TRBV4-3	TGCGCCAGCAGCCAAGAGGGGACAGGGTTGGATGGAGCTTTCTTT	CASSQEGTGLDGAFF
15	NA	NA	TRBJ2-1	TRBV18	TGTGCCAGCTCACCACTATCAGGGATCAACAATGAGCAGTTCTTC	CASSPLSGINNEQFF